These 19 T cell receptor beta chains were all obtained from the same sample, sequenced in a study of response to subunit inactivated influenza vaccine. TCRdb called the RT-PCR reads again in MiXCR, with one record for every CDR3 protein. This table holds more than 600,000 distinct CDR3 sequences, 15% to 20% found once. The sample consisted of PBMCs from blood, taken more than 4 days after vaccination. The receptors were sampled from a man aged 50 to 59 who received an inactivated influenza vaccine.

This clonotype was detected only a few times. The V call is TRBV10-1, the J call TRBJ2-7; D gene ambiguous. The length of the CDR3 is 13 residues. Germline V gene sequence: CDR1 WNHNN, CDR2 SYGVQD (reference sequence). V lost 4 bases and J lost 2, with 9 bases in between. In nucleotides, the CDR3 is TGCGCCAGCAGTGTCGACGGCCCCTACGAGCAGTACTTC. Protein product: CASSVDGPYEQYF.

V gene TRBV30 combines with J gene TRBJ2-2, with 7 positions matching TRBD2. In germline, CDR1 is GTSNPN, CDR2 SVGIG (reference sequence). The CDR3 is 15 amino acids. J gave up 7 bases and V 2 bases, and 10 bases lay outside the gene matches. CDR3 DNA: TGTGCCTGGAGTCCATCCGGACTAGTCGGCGGGGAGCTGTTTTTT. It yields the protein CAWSPSGLVGGELFF. Together with reference TRBV30 and TRBJ2-2, the CDR3 gives the full variable domain: SQTIHQWPATLVQPVGSPLSLECTVEGTSNPNLYWYRQAAGRGLQLLFYSVGIGQISSEVPQNLSASRPQDRQFILSSKKLLLSDSGFYLCAWSPSGLVGGELFFGEGSRLTVL.

The V gene is TRBV10-3, the J gene TRBJ1-6; D possibly corresponds to TRBD1 (5 bases). CDR3 length equals 14 residues. The V end was cut by 6 bases, the J end by 7 bases, with 13 bases between. Germline CDR1 is ENHRY and CDR2 is SYGVKD. CDR3 in DNA: TGTGCCATCAGGACCGGGGCAAACAATTCACCCCTCCACTTT. Protein sequence: CAIRTGANNSPLHF.

This clonotype was detected a few times. V is TRBV7-9 and J is TRBJ1-1, with D maybe TRBD1 (5 bases). The CDR3 has 15 amino acids. The germline CDR1 and CDR2 sequences are SEHNR and FQNEAQ (reference sequence). Between the trimmed V and J ends, which lost 5 bases and 1 base, there was a span of 14 bases. CDR3 DNA sequence: TGTGCCAGCAGCGGACAAAGGGTGGGGAACACTGAAGCTTTCTTT. This gives the protein CASSGQRVGNTEAFF.

V usage is TRBV3-1 and J usage is TRBJ2-3, with D perhaps TRBD2 (5 bases). The CDR3 covers 15 residues. Trimming cost V 0 bases and J 2 bases, with 9 bases left between them. CDR1 LGHDT and CDR2 YNNKEL come from the germline V gene (reference sequence). The CDR3 coding sequence is TGTGCCAGCAGCCAAGACGGGATGGCCACAGATACGCAGTATTTT. It specifies CASSQDGMATDTQYF.

The chain recombines TRBV6-1 with TRBJ2-3; D perhaps matches TRBD2 (5 bases). The V end was cut by 6 bases, the J end by 4 bases, with 14 bases between. Germline CDR1 and CDR2: MNHNS and SASEGT. The CDR3 sequence is 14 residues long. CDR3: CASRILPEADTQYF. For the CDR3, the DNA is TGTGCCAGCAGGATCCTACCGGAGGCAGATACGCAGTATTTT.

The chain employs TRBV6-4 and TRBJ2-2; maybe TRBD1 (6 bases). V was clipped by 6 bases and J by 1 base, with 9 bases between them. Germline V gene lookup returns CDR1 MRHNA and CDR2 SNTAGT. The CDR3 runs 14 residues. CDR3 sequence (DNA): TGTGCCAGCAGAGTGGACAGGAACACCGGGGAGCTGTTTTTT. It translates to CASRVDRNTGELFF.

A few counts support this clonotype. The chain combines TRBV20-1 with TRBJ2-5, with 9 bases lining up with TRBD2. This CDR3 has 14 amino acids. The J segment lost 5 bases and the V segment lost 6 bases, leaving 10 bases of the junction unmatched. The germline V gene has CDR1 DFQATT and CDR2 SNEGSKA (reference sequence). The CDR3 here is CSAPEAGGEETQYF. The CDR3, as DNA: TGCAGTGCCCCAGAAGCGGGAGGAGAGGAGACCCAGTACTTC.

This clonotype occurred a few times. This chain connects TRBV10-3 to TRBJ2-1; 9 bases are shared with TRBD2. Germline loops: CDR1 ENHRY, CDR2 SYGVKD. V trimming: 7 bases; J trimming: 5 bases; junction bases outside the gene matches: 6. The CDR3 sequence is 14 residues long. CDR3 residues: CAITGGRDDNEQFF. Here the CDR3 DNA reads TGTGCCATCACTGGCGGGAGGGACGACAATGAGCAGTTCTTC.

This clonotype was found a few times. The chain combines TRBV7-2 with TRBJ2-3; a weak D match, TRBD2 (7 bases). Trimming left V 5 bases short and J 6 bases short, with 18 bases between. CDR1 is SGHTA, CDR2 FQGNSA, per germline. This CDR3 spans 15 amino acids. The CDR3: CASSNRWGGGDTQYF. The CDR3 DNA follows: TGTGCCAGCAGCAACCGGTGGGGGGGCGGGGATACGCAGTATTTT.

J is TRBJ2-5 and V is TRBV20-1; TRBD1 matches at 8 bases. The V gene end was trimmed by 7 bases and the J gene end by 6 bases; junction bases not matched to a gene: 10. This CDR3 region has 13 residues. CDR1 and CDR2 (germline): DFQATT, SNEGSKA (reference sequence). CDR3 sequence (DNA): TGCAGTGGACGTGGACAGGGTGCAAAGACCCAGTACTTC. Its translation is CSGRGQGAKTQYF.

The chain carries TRBV20-1 and TRBJ2-7; 9 bases map to TRBD1. V gave up 6 bases and J gave up 6 bases; unmatched junction bases: 9. CDR1 and CDR2 from the germline V gene are DFQATT and SNEGSKA (reference sequence). The CDR3 loop spans 13 amino acids. The CDR3 sequence is CSASGQGRGEQYF. The CDR3 DNA reads as TGCAGTGCCAGTGGACAGGGGAGAGGCGAGCAGTACTTC.

This clonotype was observed a few times. V gene TRBV15 combines with J gene TRBJ1-4; possibly TRBD1 for D (5 bases). CDR1 and CDR2 (germline): LNHNV, YYDKDF (reference sequence). Trimming cost V 1 base and J 5 bases, with 11 bases left between them. This CDR3 has 15 amino acids. The CDR3, as DNA: TGTGCCACCAGCAGAGTGGGGGGTGGAAATGAAAAACTGTTTTTT. Translation gives CATSRVGGGNEKLFF.

This clonotype was seen only a few times. The chain combines TRBV12-3 or TRBV12-4 with TRBJ2-7; no clear D gene. The CDR3 consists of 16 residues. V was clipped by 6 bases and J by 5 bases, with 23 bases between them. CDR3 amino acids: CASSPTGPHMVHEQYF. As DNA, the CDR3 is TGTGCCAGCAGCCCCACCGGGCCCCACATGGTCCACGAGCAGTACTTC.

The V and J genes are TRBV6-6 and TRBJ2-1; D unclear. The V gene's germline CDR1 is MNHNY and CDR2 SVGAGI (reference sequence). The V end lost 1 base, the J end lost 7 bases, and 5 bases lay between the germline ends. This CDR3 comprises 12 residues. CDR3: CASSYLANEQFF. The CDR3 region has the DNA TGTGCCAGCAGTTACTTGGCGAATGAGCAGTTCTTC.

Comments on this clonotype: A junction end diverges from the germline sequence, so it may reflect a read error. The CDR3 loop is CASSIDRGRTNERFF. CDR3 DNA sequence: TGTGCCAGCAGCATAGACAGGGGGCGGACCAATGAGCGGTTCTTC. This chain links TRBV12-3 or TRBV12-4 with TRBJ2-1; 10 bases map to TRBD1. This CDR3 is 15 amino acids long.

This clonotype was seen at least ten times. This sequence joins TRBV20-1 and TRBJ2-5, with D perhaps TRBD2 (5 bases). Trimming removed 6 bases at V and 6 bases at J, with 20 bases between. The CDR3 covers 14 residues. Per the germline V gene, CDR1 is DFQATT and CDR2 is SNEGSKA (reference sequence). CDR3 nucleotide sequence: TGCAGTGCCCGAGACCCGAAAGGAGGACAGACCCAGTACTTC. This encodes CSARDPKGGQTQYF.

The rearrangement uses TRBV2 and TRBJ2-7; 10 bases agree with TRBD2. Looked up from germline, CDR1 is SNHLY and CDR2 is FYNNEI. This CDR3 contains 17 residues. The ends lost 5 bases at V and 0 bases at J; junction bases unmatched: 10. In DNA, the CDR3 is TGTGCCAGCAGTCCGCGGCTAGCGGGGGAAATCTCCTACGAGCAGTACTTC. As protein: CASSPRLAGEISYEQYF.

The chain is built from TRBV7-9 and TRBJ2-1, with TRBD2 identical over 7 bases. CDR1 is SEHNR and CDR2 is FQNEAQ in the germline V gene (reference sequence). The CDR3 consists of 16 residues. Trimming took 5 bases from V and 0 from J; bases not matched to a gene: 7. The chain's CDR3 is CASSQLGGSSYNEQFF. The CDR3, as DNA: TGTGCCAGCAGCCAACTAGGCGGGAGCTCCTACAATGAGCAGTTCTTC.